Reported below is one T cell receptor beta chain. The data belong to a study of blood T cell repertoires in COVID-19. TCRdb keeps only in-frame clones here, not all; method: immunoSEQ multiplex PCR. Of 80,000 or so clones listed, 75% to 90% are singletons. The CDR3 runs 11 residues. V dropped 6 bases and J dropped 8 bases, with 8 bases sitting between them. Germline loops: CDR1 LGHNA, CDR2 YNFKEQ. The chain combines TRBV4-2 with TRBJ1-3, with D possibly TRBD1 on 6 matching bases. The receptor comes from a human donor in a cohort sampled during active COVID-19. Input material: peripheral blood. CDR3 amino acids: CASSQGHTIYF. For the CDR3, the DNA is TGTGCCAGCAGTCAGGGGCACACCATATATTTT.